This T cell receptor beta chain stems from a study of PD-L1 blockade in urothelial cancer. Study-level background: Per blood sample, T cells had a median of roughly 140,000. Study conclusions and caveats: Clones that were tumor-associated expanded more in the blood of durable-benefit patients at 3 weeks.

Profiled with immunoSEQ multiplex PCR; TCRdb holds only in-frame clones, not every one. The sample includes more than 90,000 clones, around 86% seen only once; the top ten take about 2%. Germline V gene data show CDR1 as SGHDT and CDR2 as YYEEEE. Trimming cost V 2 bases and J 6 bases, with 10 bases left between them. This CDR3 is 13 amino acids long. Of note for this clone: As yet, its antigen is unknown.

Time point meaning: pretreatment peripheral blood. The origin of this receptor is a man in his 60s with urothelial cancer. Here the sequenced sample was PBMCs, taken around atezolizumab (anti-PD-L1) treatment. The V gene is TRBV5-6, the J gene TRBJ2-3; D is ambiguous. The CDR3 bases are TGTGCCAGCAGCTTAACATTTCCCGATACGCAGTATTTT. Translation: CASSLTFPDTQYF.